These 10 T cell receptor beta chains were all obtained from the same sample, sequenced in a study of T-cell reconstitution after alpha-beta-depleted transplantation in children. For TCRbeta, the library was prepared with unique molecular identifiers. Via MiXCR, TCRdb re-called the PCR reads, giving one row per CDR3 protein. The sample has approximately 630,000 distinct CDR3 sequences, approximately 14% seen once; the top ten hold around 0.8%. This material consisted of PBMCs, taken before TCRalphabeta/CD19-depleted stem cell transplant. The origin of the receptors is a girl under 10 years old with congenital amegakaryocytic thrombocytopenia, due to receive a stem cell transplant.

This clonotype was counted between two and nine times. The chain carries TRBV14 and TRBJ2-7; no definite D call. The germline CDR1 and CDR2 sequences are SGHDN and FVKESK. The CDR3 loop spans 14 amino acids. Trimming removed 3 bases at V and 0 bases at J, with 9 bases between. The CDR3 loop reads CASSQPINSYEQYF. For the CDR3, the DNA is TGTGCCAGCAGCCAGCCAATCAACTCCTACGAGCAGTACTTC.

This clonotype was recorded many times. The chain is built from TRBV20-1 and TRBJ2-1; D unclear. Trimming removed 0 bases from V and 5 bases from J, with 8 bases in between. CDR1 is DFQATT and CDR2 is SNEGSKA in the germline V gene (reference sequence). This CDR3 contains 13 residues. In nucleotides, the CDR3 is TGCAGTGCTAGAGATCGGCCGGACAATGAGCAGTTCTTC. Translated: CSARDRPDNEQFF.

This clonotype has only a few counts. In DNA, the CDR3 is TGTGCCAGCTGTTCGATGATTTGGTGGGAGTCCACTCGCACAGATACGCAGTATTTT. Its translation: CASCSMIWWESTRTDTQYF. The chain employs TRBV12-3 or TRBV12-4 and TRBJ2-3; D perhaps matches TRBD2 (5 bases). This CDR3 contains 19 residues. Between the trimmed V and J ends, which lost 8 bases and 1 base, there was a span of 28 bases.

The chain recombines TRBV15 with TRBJ2-5; D remains ambiguous. V dropped 0 bases and J dropped 5 bases, with 7 bases sitting between them. The CDR3 is 13 amino acids. Germline V gene data show CDR1 as LNHNV and CDR2 as YYDKDF (reference sequence). Written as DNA, the CDR3 is TGTGCCACCAGCAGAGATGGGCTGGAGACCCAGTACTTC. Residues: CATSRDGLETQYF.

As concerns this clonotype: At one boundary the junction diverges from the germline segment, which might be a read error. The rearrangement links TRBV3-1 to TRBJ2-3; 7 bases fit TRBD2. The length of the CDR3 is 17 residues. The V gene's germline CDR1 is LGHDT and CDR2 YNNKEL (reference sequence). The CDR3 region is CANSQDGRSGNTDTQYF. The CDR3 DNA reads TGTGCCAACAGCCAGGACGGGCGGAGCGGGAACACAGATACGCAGTATTTT.

The chain employs TRBV3-1 and TRBJ2-7; D gene ambiguous. V was clipped by 0 bases and J by 6 bases, with 9 bases between them. Looked up from germline, CDR1 is LGHDT and CDR2 is YNNKEL (reference sequence). The CDR3 consists of 13 residues. The CDR3 DNA follows: TGTGCCAGCAGCCAAGAGACCAACGTCGAGCAGTACTTC. Translation: CASSQETNVEQYF.

This chain links TRBV5-1 with TRBJ2-2; unclear D gene. V lost 2 bases and J lost 6, with 11 bases in between. The germline gives CDR1 SGHRS, CDR2 YFSETQ. This CDR3 has 14 residues. The CDR3 DNA follows: TGCGCCAGCAGCTTTCTGGGTGTCGCCGGGGAGCTGTTTTTT. It encodes CASSFLGVAGELFF.

This chain links TRBV20-1 with TRBJ2-7; tentatively, D is TRBD1 (6 bases). Deletions cut 6 bases from V and 3 bases from J, with 12 bases between. Germline V gene sequence: CDR1 DFQATT, CDR2 SNEGSKA (reference sequence). The CDR3 consists of 12 residues. In nucleotides, the CDR3 is TGCAGTGCACGCAGGGGAGACTACGAGCAGTACTTC. The encoded protein is CSARRGDYEQYF.

This clonotype was seen only a few times. The chain links TRBV9 to TRBJ2-1, with 14 bases lining up with TRBD2. CDR3 size: 15 residues. The germline CDR1 and CDR2 sequences are SGDLS and YYNGEE. The V and J ends lost 3 bases and 9 bases, in that order; junction bases with no gene match: 5. The DNA of the CDR3 is TGTGCCAGCAGCGGACAGGGACTAGCGGGAGTTGAGCAGTTCTTC. This translates into CASSGQGLAGVEQFF. Full variable domain (outside the CDR3, taken from reference TRBV9 and TRBJ2-1): DSGVTQTPKHLITATGQRVTLRCSPRSGDLSVYWYQQSLDQGLQFLIQYYNGEERAKGNILERFSAQQFPDLHSELNLSSLELGDSALYFCASSGQGLAGVEQFFGPGTRLTVL.

This clonotype has ten or more counts. The chain combines TRBV5-1 with TRBJ2-7; 10 bases are a match to TRBD2. CDR1 and CDR2 (germline): SGHRS, YFSETQ. With V trimmed by 2 bases and J by 4 bases, 6 bases remained unmatched. CDR3 size: 15 residues. Here the CDR3 reads CASSFQGLATYEQYF. CDR3 nucleotide sequence: TGCGCCAGCAGCTTTCAGGGACTAGCGACTTACGAGCAGTACTTC.